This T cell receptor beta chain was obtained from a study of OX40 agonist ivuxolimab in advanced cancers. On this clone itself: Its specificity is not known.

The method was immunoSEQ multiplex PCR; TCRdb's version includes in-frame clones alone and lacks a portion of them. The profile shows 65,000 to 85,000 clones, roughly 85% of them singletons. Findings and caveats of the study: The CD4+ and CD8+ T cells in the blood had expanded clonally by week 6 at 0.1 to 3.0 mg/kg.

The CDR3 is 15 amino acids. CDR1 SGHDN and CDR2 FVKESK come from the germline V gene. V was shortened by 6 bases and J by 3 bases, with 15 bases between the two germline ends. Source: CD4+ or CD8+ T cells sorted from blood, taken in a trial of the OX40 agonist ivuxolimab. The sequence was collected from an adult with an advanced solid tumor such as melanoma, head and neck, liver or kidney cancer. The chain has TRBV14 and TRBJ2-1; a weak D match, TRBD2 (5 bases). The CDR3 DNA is TGTGCCAGCAGTCGAGGGCGCCTTTTCTACAATGAGCAGTTCTTC. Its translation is CASSRGRLFYNEQFF.